Described below is a single T cell receptor (beta chain) sequence and its context. Antigen: not known. The junction differs from germline at one of its ends, possibly a read error. The data stem from a study of read filtering for tumor transcriptome and immune sequencing. Across the study: Mean patient age was approximately 66 years, range about 45 to 90; 17 male, 11 to 15 female. Broader study findings: This fraction held mixed bone marrow immune cells after CD138-negative sorting. Approximately 77% of IR-seq clonotypes had a single read, yet these held approximately 4% of reads.

Germline-derived CDR1 and CDR2 are SEHNR and FQNEAQ (reference sequence). This CDR3 spans 15 amino acids. Molecular barcoded adaptors covering alpha/delta and beta/gamma chains were used on about 0.4 ug RNA. TCRdb ran MiXCR on the reads and lists one entry per CDR3 protein. The sample has more than 100,000 distinct CDR3 sequences, less than 15% seen once; the top ten hold more than 6.5%. The chain uses TRBV7-9 and TRBJ2-1; D is unresolved. Sequencing used a population of CD138-negative cells sorted from bone marrow. The origin of this receptor is a donor over 35 with multiple myeloma. CDR3 in amino acids: CASSLAEIYHNEQSF. DNA for the CDR3: TGTGCCAGCAGCTTAGCAGAGATATATCACAATGAGCAGTCCTTC.